Each of the 10 T cell receptor beta chains below was sequenced from the same sample in a study of T cell repertoires and HLA-DP antigens. Some clones are missing from TCRdb's copy, which holds only in-frame ones; the method was immunoSEQ multiplex PCR. This sample has over 100,000 clones, with nearly 95% found just once. Which antigens these TCRs recognize remains unknown. The specimen was CD4+ T cells from PBMCs. These receptors originate from a woman under 30 in good health and CMV-seronegative.

This chain links TRBV15 with TRBJ2-1, with a tentative D call TRBD2 (6 bases). Trimming removed 1 base from V and 6 bases from J, with 19 bases in between. Germline assignment: CDR1 LNHNV and CDR2 YYDKDF (reference sequence). This CDR3 has 17 amino acids. The CDR3 region has the DNA TGTGCCACCAGCAGAGTCGGCGGCGGGACCCACCCCAATGAGCAGTTCTTC. It specifies CATSRVGGGTHPNEQFF.

This clone was observed once. The chain couples TRBV5-4 to TRBJ2-3; no clear D gene. The germline V and J ends were trimmed by 0 bases and 2 bases, with 4 bases remaining between them. CDR3 length: 13 residues. The germline V gene encodes CDR1 SGHNT and CDR2 YYREEE (reference sequence). The CDR3 sequence is CASSLDYTDTQYF. As DNA, the CDR3 is TGTGCCAGCAGCTTGGACTACACAGATACGCAGTATTTT. Combining the CDR3 with reference TRBV5-4 and TRBJ2-3 gives the whole variable domain ETGVTQSPTHLIKTRGQQVTLRCSSQSGHNTVSWYQQALGQGPQFIFQYYREEENGRGNFPPRFSGLQFPNYSSELNVNALELDDSALYLCASSLDYTDTQYFGPGTRLTVL.

V is TRBV5-1 and J is TRBJ2-3, with 9 positions matching TRBD1. Germline CDR1 is SGHRS and CDR2 is YFSETQ. This CDR3 spans 17 amino acids. Trimming cost V 3 bases and J 1 base; bases outside gene matches: 9. CDR3 sequence reads: CASSWADRGFGTDTQYF. In nucleotides, the CDR3 is TGCGCCAGCAGCTGGGCGGACAGGGGATTTGGCACAGATACGCAGTATTTT.

J is TRBJ1-2 and V is TRBV5-1; D is unresolved. The CDR3 spans 14 residues. CDR1 SGHRS and CDR2 YFSETQ come from the germline V gene. Deletions cut 3 bases from V and 5 bases from J, with 14 bases between. The CDR3 coding sequence is TGCGCCAGCAGCTCCGGACGGGGTGGGTATGGCTACACCTTC. Its translation: CASSSGRGGYGYTF.

The V gene is TRBV28, the J gene TRBJ2-3, with TRBD1 matching 9 bases. This CDR3 region has 15 residues. Germline V gene sequence: CDR1 MDHEN, CDR2 SYDVKM. V shed 4 bases, J shed 3 bases, and the junction held 5 bases outside the gene matches. CDR3 amino acids: CASSYGTGTTDTQYF. Here the CDR3 DNA reads TGTGCCAGCAGTTACGGGACAGGGACGACAGATACGCAGTATTTT.

This chain joins TRBV7-9 and TRBJ2-3, with 8 bases fitting TRBD2. The V gene end was trimmed by 3 bases and the J gene end by 6 bases; junction bases not matched to a gene: 11. The CDR3 has 16 amino acids. The germline gives CDR1 SEHNR, CDR2 FQNEAQ (reference sequence). The CDR3: CASSFLTGGVGDTQYF. The CDR3 nucleotides read TGTGCCAGCAGCTTTCTTACGGGAGGGGTAGGGGATACGCAGTATTTT.

This clone has a single count. The chain recombines TRBV6-6 with TRBJ1-1; 7 nucleotides agree with TRBD1. The CDR3 runs to 16 residues. J lost 3 bases, V lost 4 bases, and 11 bases had no gene match. CDR1 and CDR2 (germline): MNHNY, SVGAGI (reference sequence). CDR3 DNA: TGTGCCAGCAGTTCACCCTCGACAGGGTCGGACACTGAAGCTTTCTTT. This sequence encodes CASSSPSTGSDTEAFF.

Comment on this clone: The same CDR3 also results from other DNA sequences found in this sample. The chain combines TRBV28 with TRBJ2-5; no clear D gene. CDR3 length: 11 amino acids. Germline CDR1 and CDR2: MDHEN and SYDVKM. V lost 3 bases to trimming and J lost 5 bases, with 4 bases between them. This CDR3 reads CASSLEETQYF. DNA of the CDR3: TGTGCCAGCAGTTTGGAGGAGACCCAGTACTTC.

This rearrangement joins TRBV28 to TRBJ2-1; 7 bases are a match to TRBD1. The junction had 5 bases not matched to a gene; V was cut back by 7 bases and J by 2 bases. Germline loops: CDR1 MDHEN, CDR2 SYDVKM. CDR3 length equals 14 residues. The CDR3 spells CASKQGNPYNEQFF. CDR3 sequence (DNA): TGTGCCAGCAAACAGGGGAACCCCTACAATGAGCAGTTCTTC.

The chain joins TRBV13 to TRBJ2-7, with 7 bases identical to TRBD2. The CDR3 has 16 amino acids. V lost 5 bases to trimming and J lost 1 base; unmatched junction nucleotides: 11. Germline CDR1 PRHDT, CDR2 FYEKMQ (reference sequence). CDR3 in amino acids: CASSLGIWRGSYEQYF. In DNA, the CDR3 is TGTGCCAGCAGCCTGGGCATATGGCGGGGGTCCTACGAGCAGTACTTC.